Below, 13 T cell receptor beta chains from the same sample are listed, as sequenced in a study of blood T cell repertoires in COVID-19. This table comes from immunoSEQ multiplex PCR, and its TCRdb copy is limited to in-frame clones, with some not included. Among fewer than 70,000 clones listed, 85% to 90% were seen once. Sequencing used peripheral blood. The receptors come from a man of 80 years or more with acute or convalescent COVID-19.

This chain uses TRBV29-1 with TRBJ2-1; D perhaps matches TRBD2 (6 bases). V gave up 6 bases and J gave up 9 bases, with 21 bases separating them. The CDR3 runs 14 residues. Germline lookup yields CDR1 SQVTM and CDR2 ANQGSEA. CDR3 loop: CSVPRVGGSGEQFF. The CDR3 DNA is TGCAGCGTCCCCCGAGTCGGGGGATCTGGTGAGCAGTTCTTC.

The chain joins TRBV9 to TRBJ2-7, with a possible D match to TRBD1 (7 bases). The germline V and J ends were trimmed by 6 bases and 3 bases, with 19 bases remaining between them. CDR1 SGDLS and CDR2 YYNGEE come from the germline V gene. This CDR3 region has 15 residues. CDR3 nucleotide sequence: TGTGCCAGCACTCCGAACCCAGGGGGGATCTACGAGCAGTACTTC. Its protein product is CASTPNPGGIYEQYF.

The J gene is TRBJ1-1, the V gene TRBV3-1 (or the pseudogene TRBV3-2); D remains unclear. Deletions cut 0 bases from V and 2 bases from J, with 16 bases between. Germline V lookup: CDR1 LGHDT, CDR2 YNNKEL (reference sequence). This CDR3 has 17 residues. The CDR3 reads CASSQDTPPLGNTEAFF. CDR3 nucleotides: TGTGCCAGCAGCCAAGACACCCCCCCCCTAGGTAACACTGAAGCTTTCTTT.

The chain uses TRBV4-3 and TRBJ1-6; D perhaps matches TRBD1 (5 bases). The CDR3 spans 17 residues. The germline V gene has CDR1 LGHNA and CDR2 YSLEER. V gave up 0 bases and J gave up 10 bases, with 19 bases separating them. The CDR3 loop is CASSQDDVGRDSSPLHF. Here the CDR3 DNA reads TGCGCCAGCAGCCAAGATGATGTGGGCAGGGATTCATCACCCCTCCACTTT.

This chain connects TRBV7-9 to TRBJ2-3; maybe TRBD2 (5 bases). V lost 2 bases to trimming and J lost 2 bases, with 14 bases between them. CDR1 is SEHNR, CDR2 FQNEAQ, per germline (reference sequence). The CDR3 has 16 amino acids. CDR3 in DNA: TGTGCCAGCAGCTTAACGGGCGGGCGCCCCACAGATACGCAGTATTTT. Its translation is CASSLTGGRPTDTQYF.

The rearrangement links TRBV7-6 to TRBJ2-3; maybe TRBD2 (7 bases). This CDR3 comprises 14 residues. Trimming pared 5 bases from V and 0 bases from J, leaving 9 bases between. Germline loops: CDR1 SGHVS, CDR2 FNYEAQ. The CDR3 loop reads CASSPGGSTDTQYF. CDR3 sequence (DNA): TGTGCCAGCAGCCCGGGGGGCAGCACAGATACGCAGTATTTT.

The rearrangement joins TRBV27 to TRBJ2-1; a possible D gene is TRBD2 (5 bases). The CDR3 runs 13 residues. Germline V gene data show CDR1 as MNHEY and CDR2 as SMNVEV (reference sequence). Trimming left V 2 bases short and J 9 bases short, with 11 bases between. CDR3 in amino acids: CASSLLGNIEQFF. CDR3 DNA: TGTGCCAGCAGTTTACTCGGGAACATTGAGCAGTTCTTC.

The J gene is TRBJ1-5, the V gene TRBV10-3; tentative D call: TRBD1 (5 bases). This CDR3 has 13 amino acids. V lost 6 bases and J lost 0, with 6 bases in between. Germline loops: CDR1 ENHRY, CDR2 SYGVKD. The CDR3 nucleotides read TGTGCCATCAGGGACAATAGCAATCAGCCCCAGCATTTT. This gives the protein CAIRDNSNQPQHF.

The chain has TRBV3-1 (or the pseudogene TRBV3-2) and TRBJ2-7, with TRBD1 identical over 8 bases. There are 15 residues in the CDR3. The V segment lost 2 bases and the J segment 0 bases; nucleotides outside the gene matches: 3. Germline V gene sequence: CDR1 LGHDT, CDR2 YNNKEL (reference sequence). CDR3 region: CASSQSGTGSYEQYF. The CDR3 DNA sequence: TGTGCCAGCAGCCAATCCGGGACAGGCTCCTACGAGCAGTACTTC.

V gene TRBV5-1 combines with J gene TRBJ1-4; TRBD1 matches 9 bases. This CDR3 contains 17 residues. Germline trimming cut 3 bases from V and 5 bases from J; bases unmatched to any gene: 11. The germline V gene encodes CDR1 SGHRS and CDR2 YFSETQ. The DNA of the CDR3 is TGCGCCAGCAGCTATCGGGGCCCCGGGACAGGGAATGAAAAACTGTTTTTT. It is translated as CASSYRGPGTGNEKLFF.

The gene calls are TRBV3-1 (or the pseudogene TRBV3-2) and TRBJ2-7; D is unclear. The CDR3 covers 12 residues. Germline-derived CDR1 and CDR2 are LGHDT and YNNKEL (reference sequence). Trimming shortened V by 3 bases and J by 2 bases, and 5 bases separated the two germline ends. As DNA, the CDR3 is TGTGCCAGCAGCCACGCGGCCTACGAGCAGTACTTC. Translation gives CASSHAAYEQYF.

The V call is TRBV19, the J call TRBJ1-4; the D gene is possibly TRBD1 (5 bases). This CDR3 is 14 amino acids long. Germline CDR1 reads LNHDA; CDR2 reads SQIVND (reference sequence). Trimming cost V 7 bases and J 7 bases, with 16 bases left between them. The DNA of the CDR3 is TGTGCCAGTATTCTAGTGGGGGGACCTGAAAAACTGTTTTTT. It specifies CASILVGGPEKLFF.

The chain joins TRBV18 to TRBJ1-5, with D maybe TRBD1 (6 bases). CDR3 length equals 15 residues. The V and J ends lost 10 bases and 1 base respectively, with 17 bases between them. CDR1 is KGHSH and CDR2 is LQKENI in the germline V gene. In DNA, the CDR3 is TGTGCCAACCTGGGGGGGCAGGTAAGCAATCAGCCCCAGCATTTT. It translates to CANLGGQVSNQPQHF.